These 32 T cell receptor beta chains share one sample of origin, sequenced in a study of T-cell memory formation after mild COVID-19. TCRdb reprocessed the 5' RACE reads via MiXCR and lists one record per CDR3 protein. The table shows 350,000 to 550,000 distinct CDR3 sequences, with roughly 18% occurring only once. Sequencing input: PBMCs or a T cell subset sorted from them (not recorded which). These receptor sequences come from a man younger than 30 who had mild COVID-19 (a few samples of this study predate the infection). Cell type and time point are not known.

The chain links TRBV3-1 to TRBJ2-5; D may be TRBD1 (5 bases). The V end lost 8 bases, the J end lost 2 bases, and 12 bases lay between the germline ends. CDR1 and CDR2 (germline): LGHDT, YNNKEL (reference sequence). The CDR3 has 13 residues. The CDR3 loop is CASGSRAQETQYF. CDR3 nucleotides: TGTGCCAGCGGAAGCAGGGCGCAAGAGACCCAGTACTTC.

In its sample, this clonotype was seen a few times. The J gene is TRBJ1-1, the V gene TRBV6-6; maybe TRBD1 (5 bases). The germline gives CDR1 MNHNY, CDR2 SVGAGI (reference sequence). The CDR3 is made up of 14 amino acids. Deletions cut 3 bases from V and 3 bases from J, with 11 bases between. The CDR3 region is CASSYERGYTEAFF. CDR3 nucleotide sequence: TGTGCCAGCAGTTATGAAAGGGGCTACACTGAAGCTTTCTTT.

This clonotype came up a few times. The V and J genes are TRBV5-1 and TRBJ2-1; D is tentatively TRBD1 or TRBD2 (5 bases each). Deletions cut 2 bases from V and 6 bases from J, with 21 bases between. The CDR3 is 17 amino acids. The germline gives CDR1 SGHRS, CDR2 YFSETQ. CDR3 residues: CASSLNLRSTGGNEQFF. The CDR3 coding sequence is TGCGCCAGCAGCTTAAACCTCAGGTCGACTGGGGGCAATGAGCAGTTCTTC.

The rearrangement uses TRBV10-3 and TRBJ2-3; 9 bases are a match to TRBD2. The length of the CDR3 is 15 residues. Germline CDR1 is ENHRY and CDR2 is SYGVKD. V shed 7 bases, J shed 6 bases, and the junction held 11 bases outside the gene matches. The CDR3 region is CAITAASGTGDTQYF. DNA of the CDR3: TGTGCCATCACTGCGGCTAGCGGGACCGGGGATACGCAGTATTTT.

This clonotype was counted between two and nine times. The rearrangement joins TRBV7-2 to TRBJ1-4; D is undetermined. Germline V gene data show CDR1 as SGHTA and CDR2 as FQGNSA. The length of the CDR3 is 14 residues. V was shortened by 4 bases and J by 0 bases, with 6 bases between the two germline ends. The CDR3 region has the DNA TGTGCCAGCAGCTCCCGGTCAACTAATGAAAAACTGTTTTTT. Its protein is CASSSRSTNEKLFF.

The rearrangement uses TRBV20-1 and TRBJ2-3, with D possibly being TRBD2 (5 bases). V lost 1 base and J lost 4, with 6 bases in between. The germline V gene has CDR1 DFQATT and CDR2 SNEGSKA (reference sequence). CDR3 length: 12 residues. CDR3 nucleotides: TGCAGTGCTAGAGCGAGGGCAGATACGCAGTATTTT. Its protein is CSARARADTQYF.

Only a few counts were recorded for this clonotype. The CDR3 DNA follows: TGTGCCAGCAGCGGCTGGACAAAAGGATTTACTGGGGCCAACGTCCTGACTTTC. It is translated as CASSGWTKGFTGANVLTF. The rearrangement joins TRBV7-9 to TRBJ2-6; TRBD1 is a possible D gene (5 bases). Germline assignment: CDR1 SEHNR and CDR2 FQNEAQ (reference sequence). The CDR3 is 18 residues long. V lost 5 bases, J lost 2 bases, and 19 bases lay in between.

In its sample, this clonotype was seen many times. The V gene is TRBV4-2, the J gene TRBJ1-3; D might be TRBD1 (6 bases). Germline CDR1 LGHNA, CDR2 YNFKEQ. V was trimmed by 3 bases and J by 4 bases, leaving 16 bases between them. The CDR3 extends over 16 amino acids. CDR3 coding DNA: TGTGCCAGCAGCCACCCCCCGGGACAAGAAGGAAACACCATATATTTT. This encodes CASSHPPGQEGNTIYF.

This clonotype was detected a few times. The chain is built from TRBV7-2 and TRBJ2-5; D possibly uses TRBD1 or TRBD2 (5 bases each). Deletions cut 2 bases from V and 2 bases from J, with 12 bases between. The germline gives CDR1 SGHTA, CDR2 FQGNSA. CDR3 size: 15 residues. For the CDR3, the DNA is TGTGCCAGCAGCTTAAGGGGACGGGCTCAAGAGACCCAGTACTTC. Amino acids: CASSLRGRAQETQYF.

The genes are TRBV6-5 and TRBJ1-4; D may be TRBD1 (6 bases). Trimming shortened V by 0 bases and J by 6 bases, and 11 bases separated the two germline ends. The CDR3 loop spans 15 amino acids. The germline gives CDR1 MNHEY, CDR2 SVGAGI. For the CDR3, the DNA is TGTGCCAGCAGTTACTCGAAGGGGGTTCATGAAAAACTGTTTTTT. Translating gives CASSYSKGVHEKLFF.

This clonotype showed up just a few times. The V gene is TRBV24-1, the J gene TRBJ2-2; 7 bases align to TRBD1. After removal of 2 bases from V and 1 base from J, the junction contained 3 bases not matched to a gene. The CDR3 covers 16 residues. In germline, CDR1 is KGHDR, CDR2 SFDVKD. The CDR3 loop is CATSDWQGENTGELFF. CDR3 sequence (DNA): TGTGCCACCAGTGATTGGCAGGGGGAGAACACCGGGGAGCTGTTTTTT.

This clonotype was counted between two and nine times. The V and J genes are TRBV15 and TRBJ1-1, with D perhaps matching TRBD1 (5 bases). The V gene lost 3 bases and the J gene lost 5 bases, with 7 bases spanning the gap. CDR3 length: 12 residues. CDR1 and CDR2 from the germline V gene are LNHNV and YYDKDF (reference sequence). The CDR3 reads CATSRQGTEAFF. CDR3 nucleotides: TGTGCCACCAGCAGGCAGGGAACTGAAGCTTTCTTT.

The chain is built from TRBV5-1 and TRBJ2-1; 8 positions match TRBD2. This CDR3 comprises 13 residues. V shed 6 bases, J shed 8 bases, and the junction held 7 bases outside the gene matches. Germline V gene sequence: CDR1 SGHRS, CDR2 YFSETQ. The CDR3 reads CASTFAGGDEQFF. The CDR3 nucleotides read TGCGCCAGCACCTTTGCGGGGGGCGATGAGCAGTTCTTC. Full variable domain (missing parts from reference TRBV5-1 and TRBJ2-1): KAGVTQTPRYLIKTRGQQVTLSCSPISGHRSVSWYQQTPGQGLQFLFEYFSETQRNKGNFPGRFSGRQFSNSRSEMNVSTLELGDSALYLCASTFAGGDEQFFGPGTRLTVL.

This clonotype was counted at least ten times. J is TRBJ1-2 and V is TRBV12-3 or TRBV12-4; unclear D gene. Trimming stripped 2 bases from V and 3 bases from J, with 4 bases between. This CDR3 spans 12 amino acids. CDR3 bases: TGTGCCAGCAGTTTAAGGCACTATGGCTACACCTTC. Translation gives CASSLRHYGYTF.

This sequence joins TRBV12-3 or TRBV12-4 and TRBJ2-5, with a tentative D call TRBD1 (5 bases). The CDR3 spans 14 residues. V lost 4 bases and J lost 6, with 15 bases in between. The chain's CDR3 is CASSYRGLEKTQYF. CDR3 coding DNA: TGTGCCAGCAGTTATAGGGGTTTGGAAAAGACCCAGTACTTC.

The rearrangement uses TRBV6-2 or TRBV6-3 and TRBJ2-3; tentative D call: TRBD1 (5 bases). Germline loops: CDR1 MNHEY, CDR2 SVGEGT. There are 12 residues in the CDR3. The V end was cut by 8 bases, the J end by 4 bases, with 10 bases between. CDR3 sequence: CASGWGPDTQYF. CDR3 nucleotide sequence: TGTGCCAGCGGTTGGGGCCCAGATACGCAGTATTTT.

The chain is built from TRBV6-5 and TRBJ2-3; 11 bases align to TRBD2. Germline V lookup: CDR1 MNHEY, CDR2 SVGAGI. V shed 6 bases, J shed 4 bases, and the junction held 9 bases outside the gene matches. The CDR3 contains 16 residues. The CDR3 nucleotides read TGTGCCAGCAGCCGGACCCTAGCGGGGGGCGCAGATACGCAGTATTTT. It is translated as CASSRTLAGGADTQYF.

V and J are TRBV6-5 and TRBJ1-2; tentative D call: TRBD1 (5 bases). Looked up from germline, CDR1 is MNHEY and CDR2 is SVGAGI. The CDR3 runs to 13 residues. V dropped 6 bases and J dropped 1 base, with 9 bases sitting between them. The CDR3 DNA is TGTGCCAGCAGAGACAGTTATAACTATGGCTACACCTTC. Translated, it gives CASRDSYNYGYTF.

This clonotype was detected only a few times. The chain joins TRBV5-1 to TRBJ2-5; D gene unclear. Trimming removed 3 bases at V and 6 bases at J, with 12 bases between. Germline loops: CDR1 SGHRS, CDR2 YFSETQ. This CDR3 spans 13 amino acids. The chain's CDR3 is CASSYNYPKTQYF. In DNA form, the CDR3 reads TGCGCCAGCAGCTATAATTACCCCAAGACCCAGTACTTC.

V and J are TRBV7-2 and TRBJ2-2; 9 nucleotides match TRBD1. The V and J ends lost 2 bases and 6 bases, in that order; junction bases with no gene match: 4. From germline, CDR1 is SGHTA and CDR2 FQGNSA. The CDR3 is 15 residues long. For the CDR3, the DNA is TGTGCCAGCAGCTTACTGGGACAGGGTCCCGGGGAGCTGTTTTTT. Its protein product is CASSLLGQGPGELFF.

V is TRBV5-1 and J is TRBJ2-3; unclear D gene. The V end was cut by 0 bases, the J end by 2 bases, with 13 bases between. There are 16 residues in the CDR3. Germline lookup yields CDR1 SGHRS and CDR2 YFSETQ. The CDR3 nucleotides read TGCGCCAGCAGCTTGGCCTTACTGACTCCCACAGATACGCAGTATTTT. Translating it yields CASSLALLTPTDTQYF.

This clonotype was recorded a few times. The chain is built from TRBV6-2 or TRBV6-3 and TRBJ2-2, with a possible D match to TRBD1 (5 bases). Germline V gene lookup returns CDR1 MNHEY and CDR2 SVGEGT. The CDR3 totals 15 residues. V was clipped by 2 bases and J by 3 bases, with 10 bases between them. CDR3 DNA: TGTGCCAGCAGTTACAGGCAGGGTTACACCGGGGAGCTGTTTTTT. Its protein product is CASSYRQGYTGELFF.

The rearrangement uses TRBV11-2 and TRBJ2-2; the D is unclear. CDR3 length: 16 amino acids. V gave up 8 bases and J gave up 6 bases, with 22 bases separating them. The V gene's germline CDR1 is SGHAT and CDR2 FQNNGV. The CDR3 nucleotides are TGTGCCAGCTCAGTTGCGGCGCCCTCCAACTCCGGGGAGCTGTTTTTT. Amino acid sequence: CASSVAAPSNSGELFF.

This chain uses TRBV2 with TRBJ2-3, with TRBD1 matching 7 bases. This CDR3 comprises 14 residues. V was clipped by 5 bases and J by 3 bases; unmatched bases: 5. The germline gives CDR1 SNHLY, CDR2 FYNNEI. The CDR3 DNA is TGTGCCAGCAGTACGCGACAGGGAACAGATACGCAGTATTTT. This encodes CASSTRQGTDTQYF.

This clonotype was counted only a few times. The rearrangement joins TRBV4-1 to TRBJ2-5; possibly TRBD1 or TRBD2 for D (5 bases each). The CDR3 totals 16 residues. The germline CDR1 and CDR2 sequences are MGHRA and YSYEKL. Between the trimmed V and J ends, which lost 2 bases and 5 bases, there was a span of 18 bases. The CDR3 DNA reads as TGCGCCAGCAGCCAATACCCGGGACGGACATTGGAGACCCAGTACTTC. This translates into CASSQYPGRTLETQYF.

The V and J genes are TRBV4-1 and TRBJ1-1; TRBD1 matches at 7 bases. Germline V gives CDR1 MGHRA, CDR2 YSYEKL. The CDR3 is 13 residues long. J was trimmed by 11 bases and V by 1 base; bases with no gene match: 7. CDR3 amino acids: CASSQGQGLRAFF. The CDR3 bases are TGCGCCAGCAGCCAAGGACAGGGCTTACGTGCTTTCTTT.

J is TRBJ2-3 and V is TRBV9, with D perhaps TRBD1 (6 bases). Germline lookup yields CDR1 SGDLS and CDR2 YYNGEE. V was pared by 4 bases and J by 2 bases, with 14 bases between. This CDR3 is built from 15 residues. The CDR3 DNA reads as TGTGCCAGCAGCCCCTGGGACAAGATCACAGATACGCAGTATTTT. This encodes CASSPWDKITDTQYF.

This clonotype has ten or more counts. The chain joins TRBV9 to TRBJ2-3; 9 nucleotides match TRBD2. The germline CDR1 and CDR2 sequences are SGDLS and YYNGEE. V lost 1 base to trimming and J lost 2 bases; unmatched junction nucleotides: 5. This CDR3 contains 16 residues. The CDR3 coding sequence is TGTGCCAGCAGCGTAAGGTTAGCGGGGGACACAGATACGCAGTATTTT. Protein product: CASSVRLAGDTDTQYF. The whole variable domain, remainder taken from reference TRBV9 and TRBJ2-3, is DSGVTQTPKHLITATGQRVTLRCSPRSGDLSVYWYQQSLDQGLQFLIQYYNGEERAKGNILERFSAQQFPDLHSELNLSSLELGDSALYFCASSVRLAGDTDTQYFGPGTRLTVL.

This clonotype was picked up one time. This rearrangement joins TRBV2 to TRBJ1-2; D not certain. Trimming took off 7 bases at V and 6 bases at J, with 15 bases between the two ends. CDR3 size: 13 residues. The germline CDR1 and CDR2 sequences are SNHLY and FYNNEI. Here the CDR3 reads CASTGGLLDGYTF. CDR3 in DNA: TGTGCCAGCACCGGAGGGCTCCTAGATGGCTACACCTTC. The full variable domain, in which reference TRBV2 and TRBJ1-2 provide the parts outside the CDR3, is EPEVTQTPSHQVTQMGQEVILRCVPISNHLYFYWYRQILGQKVEFLVSFYNNEISEKSEIFDDQFSVERPDGSNFTLKIRSTKLEDSAMYFCASTGGLLDGYTFGSGTRLTVV.

Concerning this clonotype itself: One end of the junction does not line up with germline, which may come from a read error. The chain has TRBV7-7 and TRBJ2-5; no reliable D call. Germline V gives CDR1 SSHAT, CDR2 FNYEAQ (reference sequence). This CDR3 region has 13 residues. The CDR3, as DNA: TGTGCTAGCAGCTTAACTCAGCAAGAGACCCAGTACTTC. Protein: CASSLTQQETQYF.

The chain is built from TRBV6-4 and TRBJ2-1; D is tentatively TRBD1 or TRBD2 (5 bases each). The CDR3 has 15 residues. The germline gives CDR1 MRHNA, CDR2 SNTAGT. V was clipped by 0 bases and J by 2 bases, with 8 bases between them. This CDR3 is CASSDSGVPYNEQFF. CDR3 nucleotide sequence: TGTGCCAGCAGTGACTCGGGGGTCCCCTACAATGAGCAGTTCTTC.

A few counts support this clonotype. This chain links TRBV20-1 with TRBJ1-5, with TRBD1 matching 8 bases. The CDR3 is 14 residues long. V was clipped by 6 bases and J by 2 bases; unmatched bases: 6. Germline loops: CDR1 DFQATT, CDR2 SNEGSKA (reference sequence). The CDR3, as DNA: TGCAGTGCCGAGTGGGGACAGGGCAATCAGCCCCAGCATTTT. Its translation is CSAEWGQGNQPQHF.